This T cell receptor (beta chain) was retrieved from a study of blood T cell repertoires in COVID-19. About the study: Donors in the United States, Italy and Spain gave samples during acute or convalescent COVID-19. In each case, the material was cDNA or gDNA derived from T cells, B-cell-depleted T cells, or PBMCs.

Authors' analysis steps: Reference gene primers were amplified, and this amplification served to estimate nucleated cell counts. Using immunoSEQ multiplex PCR, the repertoire was profiled, and TCRdb retains in-frame clones only, with some absent. For V, J and clone size, that table is used; D and trimming come from the DNA. The repertoire holds 200,000 to 300,000 clones, with about 87% as singletons. Germline CDR1 is SNHLY and CDR2 is FYNNEI. The CDR3 extends over 14 amino acids. The J segment lost 4 bases and the V segment lost 5 bases, leaving 5 bases of the junction unmatched. The chain carries TRBV2 and TRBJ2-3, with 8 bases that match TRBD1. The source of this sequence is a man aged 55 to 70 who had recovered from COVID-19. The sequenced material came from peripheral blood. CDR3 nucleotide sequence: TGTGCCAGCAGTTCGAGGACAGGGCCAGATACGCAGTATTTT. It specifies CASSSRTGPDTQYF.